Presented here are 9 T cell receptor beta chains from one specimen sequenced in a study of T cells in Graves' hyperthyroidism and ophthalmopathy. Amplified TCR beta CDR3 regions came from RNA transcripts. Primed by the HTBI set, a first-round RT-PCR was run on the TCR CDR3. TCRdb independently ran MiXCR on the multiplex PCR reads; one entry per CDR3 protein. The sample consists of more than 300,000 distinct CDR3 sequences, roughly an eighth of them appearing once. The sequencing input was blood. Every receptor here comes from a woman aged 18 to 35 with Graves' hyperthyroidism.

This clonotype was recorded many times. The CDR3 DNA sequence: TGTGCCACCAGCAGGGGCTTGGCGGGAGAAGATACGCAGTATTTT. This sequence encodes CATSRGLAGEDTQYF. The chain joins TRBV15 to TRBJ2-3; TRBD2 aligns across 7 bases. This CDR3 is 15 amino acids long. V dropped 3 bases and J dropped 5; count of bases not matched to a gene: 8. Per germline, CDR1 LNHNV and CDR2 YYDKDF (reference sequence). The full variable domain, rest sourced from reference TRBV15 and TRBJ2-3, is DAMVIQNPRYQVTQFGKPVTLSCSQTLNHNVMYWYQQKSSQAPKLLFHYYDKDFNNEADTPDNFQSRRPNTSFCFLDIRSPGLGDTAMYLCATSRGLAGEDTQYFGPGTRLTVL.

There are many counts of this clonotype. V usage is TRBV10-3 and J usage is TRBJ1-1; possibly TRBD1 for D (5 bases). The CDR3 has 14 residues. Germline values: CDR1 ENHRY, CDR2 SYGVKD. V shed 7 bases and J shed 1 base, with 13 bases lying between them. In DNA, the CDR3 is TGTGCCATCACCGCGACCGGGGCGAACACTGAAGCTTTCTTT. Its translation is CAITATGANTEAFF.

This clonotype showed up just a few times. The rearrangement links TRBV19 to TRBJ2-1, with TRBD2 matching over 9 bases. The J segment lost 9 bases and the V segment lost 0 bases, leaving 9 bases of the junction unmatched. CDR1 LNHDA and CDR2 SQIVND come from the germline V gene (reference sequence). The CDR3 length is 16 residues. The DNA for the CDR3 is TGTGCCAGTAGTATAGAAAGCGGGAGGTCTTTGGTTGAGCAGTTCTTC. It translates to CASSIESGRSLVEQFF.

At least ten counts were recorded for this clonotype. DNA for the CDR3: TGTGCCTGGAGTGTACATGCCAACTATGGCTACACCTTC. Encoded protein: CAWSVHANYGYTF. The chain carries TRBV30 and TRBJ1-2; no reliable D call. The V gene lost 0 bases and the J gene lost 2 bases, with 7 bases spanning the gap. Germline lookup yields CDR1 GTSNPN and CDR2 SVGIG (reference sequence). The CDR3 extends over 13 amino acids.

This clonotype was recorded many times. The chain links TRBV24-1 to TRBJ1-1; a possible D gene is TRBD1 (5 bases). The V gene lost 6 bases and the J gene lost 1 base, with 8 bases spanning the gap. CDR3 length: 13 amino acids. CDR1 and CDR2 from the germline V gene are KGHDR and SFDVKD. The CDR3 bases are TGTGCCACCAGTCAGGGACCGAACACTGAAGCTTTCTTT. Encoded protein: CATSQGPNTEAFF.

This clonotype has ten or more counts. This rearrangement joins TRBV18 to TRBJ1-2; no clear D gene. With 8 bases removed from V and 0 bases from J, the gap between germline ends came to 10 bases. The germline CDR1 and CDR2 sequences are KGHSH and LQKENI. The CDR3 contains 13 residues. The CDR3 loop is CASTDGSNYGYTF. CDR3 nucleotides: TGTGCCAGCACGGACGGATCTAACTATGGCTACACCTTC. The full variable domain, its missing parts supplied by reference TRBV18 and TRBJ1-2, is NAGVMQNPRHLVRRRGQEARLRCSPMKGHSHVYWYRQLPEEGLKFMVYLQKENIIDESGMPKERFSAEFPKEGPSILRIQQVVRGDSAAYFCASTDGSNYGYTFGSGTRLTVV.

This clonotype was counted at least ten times. The chain joins TRBV5-1 to TRBJ2-1; 8 nucleotides align to TRBD1. Germline CDR1 and CDR2: SGHRS and YFSETQ. The CDR3 extends over 16 amino acids. V dropped 7 bases and J dropped 0; count of bases not matched to a gene: 9. CDR3 loop: CASSSRDRSSYNEQFF. CDR3 sequence (DNA): TGCGCCAGCTCGTCCCGGGACAGGAGCTCCTACAATGAGCAGTTCTTC. Full variable domain (missing parts from reference TRBV5-1 and TRBJ2-1): KAGVTQTPRYLIKTRGQQVTLSCSPISGHRSVSWYQQTPGQGLQFLFEYFSETQRNKGNFPGRFSGRQFSNSRSEMNVSTLELGDSALYLCASSSRDRSSYNEQFFGPGTRLTVL.

This clonotype was observed many times. The chain recombines TRBV6-5 with TRBJ1-4, with D possibly being TRBD1 (5 bases). This CDR3 region has 15 residues. CDR1 MNHEY and CDR2 SVGAGI come from the germline V gene. V dropped 1 base and J dropped 5 bases, with 11 bases sitting between them. The CDR3 bases are TGTGCCAGCAGTTACTACCGGGACGGGAATGAAAAACTGTTTTTT. It translates to CASSYYRDGNEKLFF.

This chain uses TRBV7-2 with TRBJ2-3, with 13 bases aligning to TRBD2. V shed 5 bases and J 5 bases; nucleotides not matched to a gene: 1. CDR3 length: 14 amino acids. Germline assignment: CDR1 SGHTA and CDR2 FQGNSA. This CDR3 is CASSRLAGGDTQYF. For the CDR3, the DNA is TGTGCCAGCAGCCGACTAGCGGGAGGAGATACGCAGTATTTT.